Below, 29 T cell receptor beta chains from the same sample are listed, as sequenced in a study of T cell clonality in common variable immunodeficiency (dated by TCRdb to 2013 to 2016). No antigen has been assigned to these receptors. Study-level results and caveats: CVID TCRbeta sequences reportedly showed fewer deletions and N-nucleotide insertions and lacked highly modified clones with 13 or more V deletions.

The library was built by means of the immunoSEQ multiplex PCR assay. The table was pulled from immuneACCESS by TCRdb, which kept in-frame rearrangements only. Such tables lose some clones; where checked, under half of the loss comes from unresolved V genes, and the rest has no known cause. For this sample, more than 35,000 clones are listed, none of them singletons. The top ten constitute 6% of the sample. The sequenced sample consisted of peripheral blood mononuclear cells. All receptors derive from a human donor with common variable immunodeficiency.

This clone was picked up many times. CDR3 loop: CASSLDRGYGYTF. The CDR3 DNA, read in part, is TGCGCCAGCAGCTTGGATAGGGGCTATGGC. The chain joins TRBV5-1 to TRBJ1-2; possible D gene TRBD1, 5 bases. The missing CDR3 end, 3 residues past where the read stops, is filled in from the germline J gene. Trimming left V 0 bases short and J 4 bases short, with 7 bases between. The CDR3 runs to 13 residues. Germline loops: CDR1 SGHRS, CDR2 YFSETQ.

A few counts support this clone. Read sequence stops 3 residues before the CDR3 end, and the germline J gene provides the missing end. The chain joins TRBV18 to TRBJ2-5; D is perhaps TRBD1 (6 bases). Between the trimmed V and J ends, which lost 9 bases and 5 bases, there was a span of 19 bases. Germline loops: CDR1 KGHSH, CDR2 LQKENI. This CDR3 has 14 amino acids. The CDR3: CASTPQGRRETQYF. The sequenced part of the CDR3 DNA is TGTGCCAGTACCCCCCAGGGGAGACGGGAGACC.

This clone was recorded at least ten times. The CDR3 is cut off 3 residues early in the read; its end comes from the germline J gene. This chain uses TRBV2 with TRBJ1-4, with TRBD1 matching 8 bases. There are 15 residues in the CDR3. The germline V gene encodes CDR1 SNHLY and CDR2 FYNNEI. V shed 6 bases, J shed 7 bases, and the junction held 10 bases outside the gene matches. CDR3 sequence reads: CASRPRTGFGEKLFF. The sequenced CDR3 bases are TGTGCCAGCAGGCCAAGGACAGGGTTCGGTGAAAAA. Full variable domain (remainder filled in from reference TRBV2 and TRBJ1-4): EPEVTQTPSHQVTQMGQEVILRCVPISNHLYFYWYRQILGQKVEFLVSFYNNEISEKSEIFDDQFSVERPDGSNFTLKIRSTKLEDSAMYFCASRPRTGFGEKLFFGSGTQLSVL.

This clone was seen only a few times. With the read ending 3 residues before the CDR3 end, the germline J gene is used to fill in that end. The chain employs TRBV5-1 and TRBJ2-3, with a possible D match to TRBD1 (6 bases). Germline CDR1 SGHRS, CDR2 YFSETQ. This CDR3 is 16 amino acids long. The V and J ends lost 4 bases and 0 bases respectively, with 15 bases between them. CDR3 in amino acids: CASSGGQIISTDTQYF. CDR3 DNA (partial): TGCGCCAGCAGCGGAGGACAGATAATAAGCACAGATACG.

This clone appeared many times. The read terminates 3 residues before the CDR3 end, so the remaining end is supplied by the germline J gene. The V call is TRBV29-1, the J call TRBJ2-5; D not certain. Trimming took 2 bases from V and 0 from J, leaving 10 bases between them. Germline CDR1 reads SQVTM; CDR2 reads ANQGSEA. The length of the CDR3 is 14 residues. CDR3 DNA, as far as it was read: TGCAGCGTTGAAACTCAAGGGTACCAAGAGACC. Translating it yields CSVETQGYQET. Given in full, the CDR3 is CSVETQGYQETQYF.

This clone was counted only a few times. The read falls 3 residues short of the CDR3 end, and the missing part is taken from the germline J gene. This chain joins TRBV5-1 and TRBJ1-2, with D perhaps matching TRBD1 (5 bases). The CDR3 spans 14 residues. Germline assignment: CDR1 SGHRS and CDR2 YFSETQ. The ends were cut back, 3 bases at V and 7 bases at J, with 16 bases in the middle. The sequenced part of the CDR3 DNA is TGCGCCAGCAGCTCTCGGACGGGGGGAGGTGGC. This codes for CASSSRTGGGG. The full-length CDR3 reads as CASSSRTGGGGYTF. Together with reference TRBV5-1 and TRBJ1-2, the CDR3 gives the full variable domain: KAGVTQTPRYLIKTRGQQVTLSCSPISGHRSVSWYQQTPGQGLQFLFEYFSETQRNKGNFPGRFSGRQFSNSRSEMNVSTLELGDSALYLCASSSRTGGGGYTFGSGTRLTVV.

This clone was recorded many times. From the germline J gene comes the end of the CDR3, since the read stops 3 residues before it. The gene calls are TRBV5-1 and TRBJ1-6, with 7 bases matching TRBD1. The CDR3 extends over 18 amino acids. Per germline, CDR1 SGHRS and CDR2 YFSETQ. V lost 4 bases to trimming and J lost 0 bases; unmatched junction nucleotides: 10. The CDR3 bases that were read are TGCGCCAGCAGCCAACCCGACAGGGCAAGCTCCTATAATTCACCC. It codes for CASSQPDRASSYNSP. The CDR3, in full, reads CASSQPDRASSYNSPLHF.

Worth noting for this clone: The same CDR3 can be traced to other DNA sequences in this sample. The CDR3 sequence is CASSELDTDTQYF. CDR3 bases read: TGTGCCAGCAGTGAACTAGACACAGATACG. The J gene is TRBJ2-3, the V gene TRBV6-1; D unclear. Coverage ceases 3 residues before the CDR3 finishes, and the germline J gene fills in the end. Germline V gene data show CDR1 as MNHNS and CDR2 as SASEGT. This CDR3 spans 13 amino acids. The V end was cut by 2 bases, the J end by 2 bases, with 5 bases between.

Many counts were recorded for this clone. The CDR3 here is CASSISAYEQYF. The sequenced part of the CDR3 DNA is TGTGCCAGTAGTATATCGGCCTACGAG. The chain carries TRBV19 and TRBJ2-7; no firm D call. The CDR3 end lies 3 residues beyond the end of the read and is filled in from the germline J gene. This CDR3 contains 12 residues. V gave up 2 bases and J gave up 2 bases, with 4 bases separating them. Germline values: CDR1 LNHDA, CDR2 SQIVND (reference sequence).

This clone came up many times. The read gets to within 3 residues of the CDR3 end, and the germline J gene fills in the rest. V gene TRBV10-3 combines with J gene TRBJ1-1; D gene uncertain. Germline CDR1 and CDR2: ENHRY and SYGVKD. V was pared by 5 bases and J by 0 bases, with 10 bases between. This CDR3 comprises 14 residues. The DNA read from the CDR3 is TGTGCCATCAGTCACTCCCTCATGAACACTGAA. It translates to CAISHSLMNTE. The entire CDR3 is CAISHSLMNTEAFF.

This clone has at least ten counts. The CDR3 extends 3 residues past the end of the read, so its final part is completed from the germline J gene. This chain joins TRBV6-2 or TRBV6-3 and TRBJ2-2; 7 nucleotides line up with TRBD2. CDR3 size: 15 residues. After removal of 6 bases from V and 4 bases from J, the junction contained 8 bases not matched to a gene. Germline V gene sequence: CDR1 MNHEY, CDR2 SVGEGT. CDR3 loop: CASRYGTTSTGELFF. The CDR3 bases that were read are TGTGCCAGCAGATATGGGACTACGTCCACCGGGGAG.

Comments on this clone: The CDR3 end is not reached by the read, which stops 3 residues before it; the germline J gene fills it in. The chain has TRBV18 and TRBJ2-7; 9 bases line up with TRBD2. CDR3 length equals 15 residues. Trimming took 0 bases from V and 6 from J; bases not matched to a gene: 6. Germline CDR1 and CDR2: KGHSH and LQKENI. CDR3 DNA, as far as it was read: TGTGCCAGCTCACCACCGGGCGGGAGGGACTCCGAG. Translation: CASSPPGGRDSE. The whole CDR3 reads CASSPPGGRDSEQYF.

Ten or more counts support this clone. The CDR3 end lies 3 residues beyond the end of the read and is filled in from the germline J gene. V gene TRBV7-2 combines with J gene TRBJ2-1; 9 bases align to TRBD2. V lost 6 bases to trimming and J lost 9 bases; unmatched junction nucleotides: 6. The CDR3 sequence is 13 residues long. Germline CDR1 and CDR2: SGHTA and FQGNSA. The CDR3 DNA, read in part, is TGTGCCAGCAGAGCAGCGGGAGGAGCTGAG. Protein sequence: CASRAAGGAE. The whole CDR3 protein reads CASRAAGGAEQFF.

This clone came up a few times. The read ends 3 residues before the CDR3 terminus; that terminus is restored from the germline J gene. J is TRBJ1-4 and V is TRBV2; D is uncertain. V lost 10 bases and J 8 bases, leaving 17 bases between the germline ends. Germline CDR1 and CDR2: SNHLY and FYNNEI. The CDR3 loop spans 13 amino acids. CDR3 loop: CATQRATEEKLFF. The CDR3 DNA, read in part, is TGTGCCACTCAGAGGGCAACGGAAGAAAAA.

This clone was counted a few times. The read ends 3 residues shy of where the CDR3 ends; the end is completed using the germline J gene. V gene TRBV19 combines with J gene TRBJ2-3; D is perhaps TRBD2 (5 bases). Looked up from germline, CDR1 is LNHDA and CDR2 is SQIVND (reference sequence). Trimming stripped 6 bases from V and 1 base from J, with 11 bases between. The CDR3 runs 14 residues. The CDR3 loop reads CASRTGSRTDTQYF. CDR3 DNA, as far as it was read: TGTGCCAGTAGAACGGGGAGCCGCACAGATACG. The entire variable domain, with the rest obtained from reference TRBV19 and TRBJ2-3, is as follows: DGGITQSPKYLFRKEGQNVTLSCEQNLNHDAMYWYRQDPGQGLRLIYYSQIVNDFQKGDIAEGYSVSREKKESFPLTVTSAQKNPTAFYLCASRTGSRTDTQYFGPGTRLTVL.

A remark on this clone: The DNA ends 3 residues before the CDR3 does, and the rest of the CDR3 is filled in from the germline J gene. V and J are TRBV18 and TRBJ1-2; tentative D call: TRBD1 (6 bases). Germline values: CDR1 KGHSH, CDR2 LQKENI. This CDR3 spans 15 amino acids. V lost 5 bases and J lost 2, with 15 bases in between. Partial CDR3 DNA: TGTGCCAGCTCAGCTACAGGGAGTCTAAACTATGGC. As protein: CASSATGSLNYG. The whole CDR3 protein is CASSATGSLNYGYTF.

For this clone: The read comes to an end 3 residues before the CDR3 does, leaving the germline J gene to fill in the end. The chain joins TRBV6-1 to TRBJ2-1; TRBD2 matches at 7 bases. CDR3 size: 14 residues. Germline CDR1 reads MNHNS; CDR2 reads SASEGT. V lost 1 base, J lost 8 bases, and 5 bases stayed unmatched. This CDR3 reads CASSEGVGGDEQFF. The covered CDR3 bases are TGTGCCAGCAGTGAAGGGGTGGGGGGGGATGAG.

The sample holds a few counts of this clone. The read halts 3 residues ahead of the CDR3 end, with the missing end drawn from the germline J gene. The chain joins TRBV7-2 to TRBJ1-4, with D perhaps TRBD1 (5 bases). This CDR3 region has 12 residues. Germline CDR1 SGHTA, CDR2 FQGNSA. The CDR3 here is CASRGPDWELFF. The sequenced CDR3 bases are TGTGCCAGCAGGGGGCCAGATTGGGAA.

On this clone itself: Read data end 3 residues before the CDR3 end; the end is taken from the germline J gene. The chain employs TRBV19 and TRBJ2-1; a weak D match, TRBD2 (7 bases). Germline CDR1 and CDR2: LNHDA and SQIVND (reference sequence). The CDR3 consists of 13 residues. The V end lost 5 bases, the J end lost 4 bases, and 9 bases lay between the germline ends. CDR3 sequence reads: CASSGGAYNEQFF. The CDR3 bases that were read are TGTGCCAGTAGTGGGGGGGCTTACAATGAG.

In this sample, this clone turned up a few times. The CDR3 end lies 3 residues beyond the end of the read and is filled in from the germline J gene. The sample holds other DNA sequences that translate to the same CDR3. The chain carries TRBV5-6 and TRBJ1-5, with D uncertain. This CDR3 is 12 amino acids long. Trimming removed 0 bases at V and 9 bases at J, with 7 bases between. The V gene's germline CDR1 is SGHDT and CDR2 YYEEEE. CDR3 loop: CASSLGRGPQHF. Incomplete CDR3 DNA: TGTGCCAGCAGCTTGGGCCGCGGGCCC.

At least ten counts were recorded for this clone. The CDR3 end is not reached by the read, which stops 3 residues before it; the germline J gene fills it in. The V gene is TRBV5-1, the J gene TRBJ2-2; 9 bases align to TRBD1. In germline, CDR1 is SGHRS, CDR2 YFSETQ. The junction had 4 bases not matched to a gene; V was cut back by 2 bases and J by 5 bases. The CDR3 runs 15 residues. Here the CDR3 reads CASSFWTGVTGELFF. CDR3 DNA (partial): TGCGCCAGCAGCTTTTGGACAGGGGTAACCGGGGAG.

About this clone itself: The sequence runs out 3 residues before the end of the CDR3; the remainder is reconstructed from the germline J gene. The rearrangement uses TRBV11-2 and TRBJ2-1; D uncertain. From germline, CDR1 is SGHAT and CDR2 FQNNGV. V was shortened by 4 bases and J by 4 bases, with 11 bases between the two germline ends. This CDR3 contains 14 residues. The CDR3 spells CASSYAEVYNEQFF. The sequenced CDR3 bases are TGTGCCAGCAGCTACGCAGAGGTTTACAATGAG.

CDR3 DNA (partial): TGTGCCAGTAGTATAGATGGCAGCAATCAGCCC. Translating it yields CASSIDGSNQP. The complete CDR3 reads CASSIDGSNQPQHF. The chain joins TRBV19 to TRBJ1-5; D unresolved. The CDR3 extends 3 residues past the end of the read, so its final part is completed from the germline J gene. The CDR3 contains 14 residues. Per germline, CDR1 LNHDA and CDR2 SQIVND (reference sequence). V was trimmed by 0 bases and J by 1 base, leaving 4 bases between them.

Regarding this clone: The CDR3 is cut off 3 residues early in the read; its end comes from the germline J gene. The chain has TRBV19 and TRBJ2-7; perhaps TRBD1 as D (6 bases). V lost 6 bases, J lost 1 base, and 16 bases lay in between. The CDR3 length is 15 residues. CDR1 LNHDA and CDR2 SQIVND come from the germline V gene (reference sequence). The sequenced part of the CDR3 DNA is TGTGCCAGTAGCAGTATCGCCACAGGGTCCTACGAG. Translated: CASSSIATGSYE. The whole CDR3 sequence reads CASSSIATGSYEQYF.

This clone was seen more than once but under ten times. The read halts 3 residues ahead of the CDR3 end, with the missing end drawn from the germline J gene. The rearrangement links TRBV6-2 or TRBV6-3 to TRBJ2-2; 7 bases map to TRBD1. CDR3 length equals 13 residues. After removal of 8 bases from V and 5 bases from J, the junction contained 5 bases not matched to a gene. Germline V gives CDR1 MNHEY, CDR2 SVGEGT. Incomplete CDR3 DNA: TGTGCCAGCCGGACAGGAAGGACCGGGGAG. Translation gives CASRTGRTGE. The CDR3 in full is CASRTGRTGELFF.

This clone came up a few times. The CDR3 end falls 3 residues outside the read, so it is completed with the germline J gene. The V call is TRBV18, the J call TRBJ1-6; 7 bases align to TRBD1. V was clipped by 4 bases and J by 8 bases; unmatched bases: 11. CDR3 size: 16 residues. Looked up from germline, CDR1 is KGHSH and CDR2 is LQKENI. The CDR3 DNA, read in part, is TGTGCCAGCTCACTTGGGGCCGGGACAGTTTATTCACCC. Its protein product is CASSLGAGTVYSP. The full CDR3 reads CASSLGAGTVYSPLHF. The full variable domain, with the rest looked up from reference TRBV18 and TRBJ1-6, is NAGVMQNPRHLVRRRGQEARLRCSPMKGHSHVYWYRQLPEEGLKFMVYLQKENIIDESGMPKERFSAEFPKEGPSILRIQQVVRGDSAAYFCASSLGAGTVYSPLHFGNGTRLTVT.

In its sample, this clone was seen a few times. The read ends 3 residues before the CDR3 terminus; that terminus is restored from the germline J gene. The chain employs TRBV5-5 and TRBJ1-1, with 7 bases lining up with TRBD1. V shed 4 bases, J shed 0 bases, and the junction held 6 bases outside the gene matches. Germline CDR1 reads SGHKS; CDR2 reads YYEKEE (reference sequence). The CDR3 sequence is 15 residues long. The covered CDR3 bases are TGTGCCAGCAGCATCGGACAGGTGGTGAACACTGAA. It translates to CASSIGQVVNTE. The whole CDR3 sequence reads CASSIGQVVNTEAFF.

This clone came up a few times. The missing CDR3 end, 3 residues past where the read stops, is filled in from the germline J gene. V is TRBV19 and J is TRBJ1-2; 7 bases are shared with TRBD1. Per germline, CDR1 LNHDA and CDR2 SQIVND (reference sequence). CDR3 size: 15 residues. V was pared by 6 bases and J by 1 base, with 8 bases of the junction left unmatched. CDR3 protein: CASSLRQGGNYGYTF. CDR3 bases read: TGTGCCAGTAGCCTGCGACAGGGAGGTAACTATGGC.

This clone was observed many times. The read halts 3 residues ahead of the CDR3 end, with the missing end drawn from the germline J gene. The rearrangement joins TRBV19 to TRBJ2-2; D might be TRBD1 (6 bases). The germline gives CDR1 LNHDA, CDR2 SQIVND (reference sequence). The CDR3 sequence is 15 residues long. V was shortened by 6 bases and J by 0 bases, with 11 bases between the two germline ends. The CDR3 protein is CASRSDRTNTGELFF. The sequenced CDR3 bases are TGTGCCAGTAGGAGCGACAGGACGAACACCGGGGAG.